The 8 T cell receptor beta chains reported below all come from one sample, sequenced in a study of cytomegalovirus exposure and HLA in healthy donors. 60 Vbeta and 13 Jbeta primers were used in PCR. TCRdb keeps only in-frame clones here, not all; method: immunoSEQ multiplex PCR. The sample lists approximately 110,000 clones, 50% to 65% seen once, with 3.8% in the top ten. The sample consisted of PBMCs. The receptors shown here come from a man between 25 and 39 years old in good health and CMV-seropositive.

This rearrangement joins TRBV7-9 to TRBJ1-4, with D maybe TRBD1 (5 bases). This CDR3 contains 14 residues. The V end lost 7 bases, the J end lost 5 bases, and 14 bases lay between the germline ends. Looked up from germline, CDR1 is SEHNR and CDR2 is FQNEAQ (reference sequence). This CDR3 reads CASTLREGNEKLFF. CDR3 DNA sequence: TGTGCCAGCACCCTACGGGAGGGGAATGAAAAACTGTTTTTT.

This clone is a singleton in its sample. The genes are TRBV5-1 and TRBJ2-1, with 7 bases fitting TRBD1. Germline loops: CDR1 SGHRS, CDR2 YFSETQ. V trimming: 4 bases; J trimming: 5 bases; junction bases outside the gene matches: 3. This CDR3 spans 13 amino acids. CDR3 residues: CASSTGTDNEQFF. The CDR3 coding sequence is TGCGCCAGCAGCACTGGGACAGACAATGAGCAGTTCTTC. Full variable domain (rest looked up from reference TRBV5-1 and TRBJ2-1): KAGVTQTPRYLIKTRGQQVTLSCSPISGHRSVSWYQQTPGQGLQFLFEYFSETQRNKGNFPGRFSGRQFSNSRSEMNVSTLELGDSALYLCASSTGTDNEQFFGPGTRLTVL.

This CDR3 reads CASRPPPGQLNTGELFF. The CDR3 DNA is TGTGCCAGCAGACCCCCCCCGGGACAGCTGAACACCGGGGAGCTGTTTTTT. The gene calls are TRBV2 and TRBJ2-2; 7 nucleotides align to TRBD1. The CDR3 has 17 amino acids. The ends lost 6 bases at V and 1 base at J; junction bases unmatched: 11. CDR1 and CDR2 from the germline V gene are SNHLY and FYNNEI.

The chain employs TRBV4-2 and TRBJ2-3; the match to TRBD2 covers 14 bases. This CDR3 spans 18 amino acids. The trim removed 1 base at V and 4 bases at J, leaving 7 bases unmatched. The germline V gene encodes CDR1 LGHNA and CDR2 YNFKEQ. As DNA, the CDR3 is TGTGCCAGCAGCCAAGGGTCCGAGACTAGCGGGGGGGCAGATACGCAGTATTTT. Translation gives CASSQGSETSGGADTQYF.

The sample holds a few counts of this clone. The chain couples TRBV18 to TRBJ2-1; D unresolved. The CDR3 loop spans 14 amino acids. The germline CDR1 and CDR2 sequences are KGHSH and LQKENI. The germline V and J ends were trimmed by 1 base and 7 bases, with 11 bases remaining between them. CDR3 sequence (DNA): TGTGCCAGCTCACCACTACAGACCGATAATGAGCAGTTCTTC. Translation: CASSPLQTDNEQFF.

The chain uses TRBV2 and TRBJ2-7; D perhaps matches TRBD2 (6 bases). This CDR3 has 13 amino acids. Trimming left V 6 bases short and J 3 bases short, with 12 bases between. Germline CDR1 and CDR2: SNHLY and FYNNEI. In DNA, the CDR3 is TGTGCCAGCAGCCCCAGGAGGGACTACGAGCAGTACTTC. Its translation is CASSPRRDYEQYF.

This clone was observed a handful of times. The V gene is TRBV6-1, the J gene TRBJ2-7; weak D call: TRBD1 (5 bases). The CDR3 spans 14 residues. From germline, CDR1 is MNHNS and CDR2 SASEGT. V was clipped by 4 bases and J by 3 bases, with 13 bases between them. The CDR3 protein is CASSAAGNFYEQYF. CDR3 in DNA: TGTGCCAGCAGTGCGGCAGGGAACTTCTACGAGCAGTACTTC.

The chain is built from TRBV5-1 and TRBJ2-5, with TRBD2 matching 11 bases. The germline V gene encodes CDR1 SGHRS and CDR2 YFSETQ. The CDR3 is 16 amino acids. V dropped 3 bases and J dropped 5; count of bases not matched to a gene: 9. CDR3 sequence: CASSSSGGSRGETQYF. DNA of the CDR3: TGCGCCAGCAGCTCTAGCGGGGGGAGCAGGGGGGAGACCCAGTACTTC.